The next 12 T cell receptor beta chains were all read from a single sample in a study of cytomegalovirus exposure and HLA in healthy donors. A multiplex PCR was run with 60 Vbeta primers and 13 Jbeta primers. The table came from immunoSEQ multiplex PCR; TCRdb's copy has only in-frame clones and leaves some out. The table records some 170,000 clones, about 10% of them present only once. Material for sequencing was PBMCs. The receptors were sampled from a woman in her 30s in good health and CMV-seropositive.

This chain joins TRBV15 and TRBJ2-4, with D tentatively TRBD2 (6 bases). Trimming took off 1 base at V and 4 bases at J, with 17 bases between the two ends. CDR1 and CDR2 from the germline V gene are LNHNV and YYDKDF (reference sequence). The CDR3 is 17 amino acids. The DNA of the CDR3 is TGTGCCACCAGCAGAGGAGCTGGCGGGGCGGGGAAAAACATTCAGTACTTC. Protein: CATSRGAGGAGKNIQYF. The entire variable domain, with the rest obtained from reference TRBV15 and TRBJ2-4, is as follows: DAMVIQNPRYQVTQFGKPVTLSCSQTLNHNVMYWYQQKSSQAPKLLFHYYDKDFNNEADTPDNFQSRRPNTSFCFLDIRSPGLGDTAMYLCATSRGAGGAGKNIQYFGAGTRLSVL.

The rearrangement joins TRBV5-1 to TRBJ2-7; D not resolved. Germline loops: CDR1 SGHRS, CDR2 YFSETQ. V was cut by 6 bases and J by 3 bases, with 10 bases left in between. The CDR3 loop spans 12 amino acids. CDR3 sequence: CASNSPNYEQYF. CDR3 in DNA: TGCGCCAGCAACTCACCCAACTACGAGCAGTACTTC.

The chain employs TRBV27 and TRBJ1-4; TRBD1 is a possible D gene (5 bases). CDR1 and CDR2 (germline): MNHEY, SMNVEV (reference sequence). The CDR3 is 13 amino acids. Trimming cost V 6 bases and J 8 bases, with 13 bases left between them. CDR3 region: CASSRAPWEKLFF. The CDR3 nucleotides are TGTGCCAGCAGCAGGGCCCCTTGGGAAAAACTGTTTTTT.

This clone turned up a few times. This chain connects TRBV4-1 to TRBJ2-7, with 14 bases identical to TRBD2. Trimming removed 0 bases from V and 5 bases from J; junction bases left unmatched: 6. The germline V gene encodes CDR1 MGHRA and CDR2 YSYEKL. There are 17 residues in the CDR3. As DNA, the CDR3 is TGCGCCAGCAGCCAAGATGGGACTAGCGGGAGTCAGGACGAGCAGTACTTC. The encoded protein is CASSQDGTSGSQDEQYF.

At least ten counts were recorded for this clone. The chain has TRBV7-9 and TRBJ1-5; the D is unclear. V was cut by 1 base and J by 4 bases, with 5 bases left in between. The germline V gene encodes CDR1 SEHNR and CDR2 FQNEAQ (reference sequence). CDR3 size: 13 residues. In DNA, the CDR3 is TGTGCCAGCAGCTTAGATGAGAATCAGCCCCAGCATTTT. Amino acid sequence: CASSLDENQPQHF.

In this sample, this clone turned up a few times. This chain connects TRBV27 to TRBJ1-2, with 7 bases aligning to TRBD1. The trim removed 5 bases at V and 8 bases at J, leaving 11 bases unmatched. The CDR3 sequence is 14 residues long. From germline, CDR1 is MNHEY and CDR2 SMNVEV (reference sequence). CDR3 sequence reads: CASSLVTGAGGYTF. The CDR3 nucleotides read TGTGCCAGCAGTCTAGTAACAGGGGCGGGAGGCTACACCTTC.

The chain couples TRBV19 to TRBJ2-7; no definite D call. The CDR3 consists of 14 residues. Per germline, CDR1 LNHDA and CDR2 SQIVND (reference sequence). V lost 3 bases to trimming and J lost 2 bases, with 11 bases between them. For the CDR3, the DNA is TGTGCCAGTAGTATCACCGGCGGAACCTACGAGCAGTACTTC. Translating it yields CASSITGGTYEQYF.

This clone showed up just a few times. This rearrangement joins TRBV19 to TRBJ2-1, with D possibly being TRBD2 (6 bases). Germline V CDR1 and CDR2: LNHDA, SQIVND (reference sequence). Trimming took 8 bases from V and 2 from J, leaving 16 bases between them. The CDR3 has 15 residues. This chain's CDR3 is CASGRTGGAYNEQFF. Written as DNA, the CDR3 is TGTGCCAGTGGACGGACCGGAGGGGCCTACAATGAGCAGTTCTTC.

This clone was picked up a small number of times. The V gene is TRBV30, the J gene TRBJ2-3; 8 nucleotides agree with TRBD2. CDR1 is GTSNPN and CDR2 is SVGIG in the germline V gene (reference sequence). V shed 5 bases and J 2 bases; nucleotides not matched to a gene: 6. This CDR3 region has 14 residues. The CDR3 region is CAWGIAGFTDTQYF. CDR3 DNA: TGTGCCTGGGGGATAGCGGGATTCACAGATACGCAGTATTTT.

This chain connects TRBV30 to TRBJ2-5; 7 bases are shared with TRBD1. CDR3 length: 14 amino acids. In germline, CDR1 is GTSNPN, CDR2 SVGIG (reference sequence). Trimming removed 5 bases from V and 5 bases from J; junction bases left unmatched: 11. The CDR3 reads CAWRPRGRGETQYF. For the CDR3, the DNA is TGTGCCTGGCGACCGAGGGGGCGCGGGGAGACCCAGTACTTC.

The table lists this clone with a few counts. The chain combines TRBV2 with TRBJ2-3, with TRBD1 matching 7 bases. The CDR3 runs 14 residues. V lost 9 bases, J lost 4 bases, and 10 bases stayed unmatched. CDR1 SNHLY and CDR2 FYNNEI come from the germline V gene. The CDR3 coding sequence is TGTGCCAGAAGGACCTCTACAGGGGCAGATACGCAGTATTTT. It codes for CARRTSTGADTQYF. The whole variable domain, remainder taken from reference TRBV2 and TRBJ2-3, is EPEVTQTPSHQVTQMGQEVILRCVPISNHLYFYWYRQILGQKVEFLVSFYNNEISEKSEIFDDQFSVERPDGSNFTLKIRSTKLEDSAMYFCARRTSTGADTQYFGPGTRLTVL.

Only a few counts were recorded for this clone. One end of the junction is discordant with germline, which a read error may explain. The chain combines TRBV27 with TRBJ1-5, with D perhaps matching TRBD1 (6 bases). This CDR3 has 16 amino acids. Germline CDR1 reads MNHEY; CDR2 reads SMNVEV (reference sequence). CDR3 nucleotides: TGTGCCAGCAGTTTTCTCGGTGGGGGGGCAGGTCAGCCCCAGAATTTT. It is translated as CASSFLGGGAGQPQNF.